This T cell receptor (beta chain) appears in the sequencing data of a study of control samples from healthy donors and cancer patients. This clone has only a few counts. TCRdb's copy holds only in-frame clones and misses some; the assay was immunoSEQ multiplex PCR. The profile shows roughly 98,000 clones, approximately 95% of them singletons. The germline V gene encodes CDR1 PRHDT and CDR2 FYEKMQ (reference sequence). CDR3 size: 16 residues. Trimming stripped 2 bases from V and 4 bases from J, with 14 bases between. This TCR was recovered from a man younger than 30 in good health. The source material was blood. The J gene is TRBJ1-4, the V gene TRBV13; weak D call: TRBD1 (6 bases). Here the CDR3 DNA reads TGTGCCAGCAGCTTAAGGCCGGGACACCGTAATGAAAAACTGTTTTTT. Protein sequence: CASSLRPGHRNEKLFF.